This T cell receptor (beta chain) was captured in a study of blood T cell repertoires in COVID-19. Study in general: The United States, Italy and Spain supplied acute and convalescent COVID-19 samples. Sources were T cells, B-cell-depleted T cells, or PBMCs; the material itself was cDNA or gDNA.

In the original processing: For nucleated cells, counts were estimated from reference gene primer amplification. Only in-frame clones appear in the TCRdb table, and some are missing; sequencing was by immunoSEQ multiplex PCR. From that table come the V and J calls and clone size; the DNA was used to work out D and trimming. The data contain 200,000 to 300,000 clones, approximately 86% of them seen just once; the ten biggest clones take up more than 6%. Trimming removed 2 bases from V and 5 bases from J, with 13 bases in between. Germline CDR1 is SNHLY and CDR2 is FYNNEI. The CDR3 consists of 15 residues.

The sample was peripheral blood. The clonotype comes from a man aged 55 to 70 who had recovered from COVID-19. The genes are TRBV2 and TRBJ1-5, with D possibly being TRBD1 (6 bases). CDR3 amino acids: CASSEWTVPYQPQHF. As DNA, the CDR3 is TGTGCCAGCAGTGAATGGACAGTCCCATATCAGCCCCAGCATTTT.